Only a few counts were recorded for the clone carrying this T cell receptor beta chain. Its specificity is unknown. One junction end does not reproduce the germline sequence, and a read error may be involved. The time point: newly diagnosed GD, antithyroid drugs for less than 3 months. PBMC RNA served as the TCR library source. Germline V lookup: CDR1 LNHDA, CDR2 SQIVND (reference sequence). This CDR3 has 15 amino acids. The data stem from a study of regulatory T cells in long-lasting Graves disease. Study outcomes and limitations: Newly diagnosed disease favored TRBV20-1 and TRBJ2-1 over persistent disease. Accuracy was possibly reduced by small sample size.

Building of the TCR beta libraries involved iRepertoire HTBI primers and Arm-PCR of CDR3 regions. One entry per CDR3 protein, called by TCRdb with MiXCR from the multiplex PCR reads. The sample lists under 300,000 distinct CDR3 sequences; roughly 21% were seen once. This sequence originates from a female donor with Graves disease. J is TRBJ2-7 and V is TRBV19; 9 bases align to TRBD2. Sequenced here: peripheral blood mononuclear cells (PBMCs), sampled at new diagnosis, from a patient treated with antithyroid drugs. CDR3 nucleotides: TGTGCCAGTAGTAGGGCGGGAGGGCAGAGCTACGGGCAGTACTTC. Its translation: CASSRAGGQSYGQYF.